This paragraph reports one TCR beta chain. As yet, its antigen is unknown. Vbeta (60) and Jbeta (13) primers were used in the PCR. Libraries were prepared by immunoSEQ multiplex PCR; TCRdb keeps only in-frame clonotypes and omits some of them. This sample contains tens of thousands of clones. The CDR3 runs to 11 residues. V gave up 1 base and J gave up 4 bases, with 4 bases separating them. Germline CDR1 is SQVTM and CDR2 is ANQGSEA. The record originates from a study of cytomegalovirus exposure and HLA in healthy donors. Study at large: Approximately 170 million T cells yielded more than 90 million unique TCR beta sequences in earlier analysis. Whole-study results and caveats: Analysis was performed later, and it showed HLA-associated TCR beta chains to be more clonally expanded than equally common others.

This sequence originates from a man aged 35-49 years in good health and CMV-seronegative. The sample consisted of PBMCs. The gene calls are TRBV29-1 and TRBJ1-1; D not resolved. The CDR3 sequence is CSVEVGTEAFF. CDR3 DNA: TGCAGCGTTGAAGTCGGCACTGAAGCTTTCTTT.